This T cell receptor (beta chain) was found in a study of blood T cell repertoires in COVID-19 (dated by TCRdb to about 2020). Some background on the complete study: The collaborator samples originated in the United States, Italy and Spain and spanned the acute and convalescent phases of COVID-19. The prospective study material was composed of cDNA or gDNA derived from T cells, B-cell-depleted T cells, or PBMCs. Deeply sampled blood TCRbeta repertoires from subjects exposed to, actively infected with, or recovered from COVID-19 were included in the dataset. The repertoires were made available in a free public database intended to serve as a resource for research on the immune response to SARS-CoV-2. Samples were obtained from the ongoing ImmuneRACE study (first 160 participants) and from over 1,000 subjects provided by 6 global collaborators. A de-identified subject ID, COVID-19 status, age in years and sex were almost always included in the sample metadata. Where HLA class I and class II types were available, the types were taken from metadata supplied by the sample provider, not from assay-based typing. Findings and caveats that apply to the study as a whole: The amount of clinical and demographic metadata varied by source and participant and was provided uncurated.

TCRbeta CDR3 regions were amplified from genomic DNA by means of the immunoSEQ Assay, a bias-controlled multiplex PCR. For the original study's pipeline: The number of nucleated cells in each sample was estimated from the amplification of reference gene primers within the assay. Sequence reads were collapsed and filtered to measure the absolute abundance of every unique TCRbeta CDR3 rearrangement. For each sample, productive Simpson clonality was calculated as the square root of Simpson's diversity index across productive rearrangements. TCRdb took over this immuneACCESS table, retaining in-frame rearrangements with V and J assigned. Such tables are incomplete; in checked studies, under half of the missing clones stem from an unresolved V gene, and the remainder is unexplained. The V and J calls and clone size were taken over from that table, and D and trimming were inferred from the DNA. The sample table contains fewer than 180,000 clones; only one count was recorded for about four fifths of them. The top ten constitute roughly 2.2% of the sample.

The CDR3 measures 14 amino acids from cysteine to phenylalanine. Here the CDR3 DNA is all that survives: 42 bases in frame from base 1. Per the germline V gene (reference sequence), LGHDT is the CDR1 and YNNKEL is the CDR2. V has 4 bases trimmed and J has 3 bases trimmed; junction bases matching no gene number 6. Comment on this clone: No cognate antigen has been identified for it. The sample holds no much larger clone one base away, and base qualities are not on file.

Whole blood was collected in K2EDTA tubes by collaborating institutions according to the institutions' own protocols. Collaborator samples were shipped for TCRbeta analysis as frozen whole blood, isolated PBMCs, or DNA extracted from either sample type. The chain is assembled from TRBV3-1 (or the pseudogene TRBV3-2) and TRBJ2-7; TRBD1 aligns with 7 central bases. The source material was peripheral blood. The TCR originated in a man between 65 and 79 years old with acute or convalescent COVID-19. The CDR3 reads CASSRSGTDYEQYF. The DNA sequence is as follows: TGTGCCAGCAGCCGCTCCGGGACAGACTACGAGCAGTACTTC.